The present TCR beta chain was sequenced within a study of Tregs in tolerant kidney transplant recipients (dated by TCRdb to the late 2010s). Background on the whole study: The transplants used related donors with nonmyeloablative bone marrow transplantation, and mixed chimerism in the human trials was transient. The study applied TCRbeta sequencing to find donor-specific regulatory T cells before combined kidney and bone marrow transplantation and then followed those same cells after transplant. The paper's findings and limits, for the study overall: Expanding Tregs with activated donor B cells appeared to identify the most biologically relevant and donor-specific TCRbeta repertoire. Because the PCR primers were changed over time for some patients, nucleotide-level comparison could not be performed across the samples from those patients. The study was constrained by small patient numbers, and validation of the findings is required in larger populations and under other immunosuppression protocols. Although technical replication error seemed to be minimal, the question of biological reproducibility was not addressed directly. Donor-specific Treg expansion was found to exceed global Treg expansion in tolerant patients, suggesting antigen-driven rather than nonspecific expansion.

Comments on this clone: Its cognate antigen has yet to be identified. The read halts 3 residues ahead of the CDR3 end, with the missing end drawn from the germline J gene.

The time point label, as the study defines it: blood sample drawn before combined kidney and bone marrow transplant. Unstimulated Tregs (CD4+CD25+CD127-), CD4+ non-Tregs (CD4+CD25-), CD4 and CD8 cells were FACS-sorted from thawed PBMCs. A few combined kidney and bone marrow transplant recipients from the ITN036ST trial were included as patients, and samples were available only from these trial subjects. Healthy control blood was processed to PBMCs by Ficoll density gradient and cryopreserved, and patient PBMCs were collected before and after transplant. Genomic DNA was extracted from sorted cells with the QIAGEN DNeasy Blood and Tissue Kit for TCRbeta CDR3 sequencing. High-throughput TCRbeta CDR3 sequencing, which included PCR amplification with bias correction and internal controls, was done commercially through immunoSEQ. The published analysis was carried out like this. A unique productive TCRbeta sequence was defined by the CDR3 nucleotide sequence when primers matched, and otherwise by the CDR3 amino acid sequence together with the Vbeta and Jbeta genes. To correct sorting error, sequences shared between sorted populations at a frequency ratio of 2:1 or less were removed; the rest were assigned to the higher population. A sequence counted as donor-reactive if, in CFSE-low cells, the sequence had a frequency of at least 0.01% and was expanded at least 5-fold compared with unstimulated cells. Jensen-Shannon divergence calculated on the top 100 TCRbeta sequences ranked by frequency was used to measure repertoire divergence. For samples with multiple sequencing runs, sorting error was corrected in each run separately before the runs were combined. What TCRdb holds here is the immuneACCESS table cut down to in-frame rearrangements. Part of the clones is not present; checked against another copy, under half of the missing clones reflect an unresolved V gene, and the others are unexplained. V and J calls and clone size are those listed in that table; D and trimming were worked out from the DNA. The record for this sample contains approximately 50,000 clones. Roughly 0.8% of the sample is in the top ten clones.

V is cut by 8 bases and J by 7 bases, and the space between the germline ends is 14 bases. From cysteine to phenylalanine, the CDR3 is 12 amino acids long. Only the CDR3 bases that were read are kept: 27 of them, in frame from base 1. The CDR1 and CDR2 encoded by the germline V gene are SGHTA and FQGNSA. The clonotype was recovered from a human donor who received a combined kidney and bone marrow transplant. The chain is encoded by TRBV7-2 joined to TRBJ1-2; a weak D assignment points to TRBD1 (5 bases agree). Sample: CD4+ T cells from blood, taken before the transplant. The DNA read from the CDR3 is TGTGCCAGCGCCCGGATAGGGGTTGGC. Translation gives CASARIGVG. Given in full, the CDR3 is CASARIGVGYTF.